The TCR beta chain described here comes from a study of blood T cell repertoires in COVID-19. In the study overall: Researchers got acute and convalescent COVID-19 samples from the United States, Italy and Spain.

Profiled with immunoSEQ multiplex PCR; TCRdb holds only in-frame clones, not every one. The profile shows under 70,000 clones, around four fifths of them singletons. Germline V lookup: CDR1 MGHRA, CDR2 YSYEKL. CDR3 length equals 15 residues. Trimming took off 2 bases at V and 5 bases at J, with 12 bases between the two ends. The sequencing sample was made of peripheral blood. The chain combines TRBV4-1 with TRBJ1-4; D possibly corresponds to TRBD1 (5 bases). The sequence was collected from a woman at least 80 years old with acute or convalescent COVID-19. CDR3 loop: CASSQSGDPNEKLFF. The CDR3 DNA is TGCGCCAGCAGCCAATCGGGGGATCCAAATGAAAAACTGTTTTTT.